These 27 T cell receptor beta chains originate from one sample sequenced in a study of shared clonotypes between healthy human individuals. Sequencing was performed with immunoSEQ multiplex PCR; in TCRdb, only in-frame clones are kept and a portion is missing. The table includes about 2.4 million clones, approximately 94% detected once. The sample comprised naive CD4+ T cells sorted from blood. Noted subset: CD45RA+ positively selected. The receptors come from a man aged 18 to 29 in good health.

The genes are TRBV6-5 and TRBJ1-1; D is uncertain. The V end lost 6 bases, the J end lost 1 base, and 9 bases lay between the germline ends. In germline, CDR1 is MNHEY, CDR2 SVGAGI. The CDR3 is 13 residues long. CDR3 amino acids: CASSLDWNTEAFF. CDR3 sequence (DNA): TGTGCCAGCAGCCTGGATTGGAACACTGAAGCTTTCTTT.

The chain employs TRBV7-9 and TRBJ2-1; the match to TRBD2 covers 7 bases. CDR3 length equals 15 residues. Germline V lookup: CDR1 SEHNR, CDR2 FQNEAQ (reference sequence). The J segment lost 0 bases and the V segment lost 6 bases, leaving 5 bases of the junction unmatched. The CDR3 DNA is TGTGCCAGCAGACCAAGCGGGACCTCCTACAATGAGCAGTTCTTC. Translation: CASRPSGTSYNEQFF.

V is TRBV29-1 and J is TRBJ2-3, with D uncertain. With 4 bases removed from V and 2 bases from J, the gap between germline ends came to 13 bases. Per the germline V gene, CDR1 is SQVTM and CDR2 is ANQGSEA. The CDR3 is made up of 14 amino acids. The CDR3 loop reads CSVGYVSNTDTQYF. The DNA of the CDR3 is TGCAGCGTTGGGTACGTCTCGAACACAGATACGCAGTATTTT.

The chain has TRBV11-2 and TRBJ2-2, with TRBD1 matching 9 bases. The germline gives CDR1 SGHAT, CDR2 FQNNGV. There are 17 residues in the CDR3. V shed 6 bases and J 0 bases; nucleotides not matched to a gene: 8. The CDR3 nucleotides are TGTGCCAGCAGGTCTCTTAGGACAGGGGCGAACACCGGGGAGCTGTTTTTT. Its protein is CASRSLRTGANTGELFF.

This rearrangement joins TRBV19 to TRBJ2-7; D remains ambiguous. The CDR3 extends over 16 amino acids. Trimming pared 3 bases from V and 0 bases from J, leaving 15 bases between. CDR1 is LNHDA, CDR2 SQIVND, per germline (reference sequence). The CDR3 region has the DNA TGTGCCAGTAGTATGATGGGTACCCGGAGCTCCTACGAGCAGTACTTC. This encodes CASSMMGTRSSYEQYF.

V and J are TRBV30 and TRBJ1-1; tentative D call: TRBD1 (5 bases). The germline V and J ends were trimmed by 2 bases and 3 bases, with 7 bases remaining between them. CDR1 GTSNPN and CDR2 SVGIG come from the germline V gene (reference sequence). This CDR3 comprises 12 residues. The CDR3 DNA follows: TGTGCCTGGAGTTTAGGGGACACTGAAGCTTTCTTT. Protein: CAWSLGDTEAFF.

In regard to this clone: The same CDR3 also results from other DNA sequences found in this sample. The V and J genes are TRBV6-5 and TRBJ2-7; 9 positions match TRBD2. Germline V gives CDR1 MNHEY, CDR2 SVGAGI. The CDR3 is 16 residues long. With 0 bases clipped from V and 0 bases from J, the junction kept 3 bases outside the gene matches. Here the CDR3 DNA reads TGTGCCAGCAGTTACTCGAAACTAGCGGGCTCCTACGAGCAGTACTTC. Translating it yields CASSYSKLAGSYEQYF.

The V and J genes are TRBV11-2 and TRBJ1-2; D is unresolved. The V end lost 5 bases, the J end lost 2 bases, and 12 bases lay between the germline ends. Germline CDR1 SGHAT, CDR2 FQNNGV. CDR3 size: 14 residues. CDR3 amino acids: CASSAPDGNYGYTF. The CDR3, as DNA: TGTGCCAGCAGCGCCCCGGACGGAAACTATGGCTACACCTTC.

This chain links TRBV19 with TRBJ2-2; 8 nucleotides match TRBD1. Germline V gene data show CDR1 as LNHDA and CDR2 as SQIVND (reference sequence). V shed 8 bases, J shed 0 bases, and the junction held 5 bases outside the gene matches. CDR3 length: 15 residues. The CDR3 DNA reads as TGTGCCAGTCAGAAACAGGGGGCGAACACCGGGGAGCTGTTTTTT. It codes for CASQKQGANTGELFF.

V gene TRBV19 combines with J gene TRBJ2-1; 7 nucleotides align to TRBD1. Unmatched junction bases numbered 11, after V lost 5 bases and J lost 7 bases. The CDR3 is 15 residues long. From germline, CDR1 is LNHDA and CDR2 SQIVND (reference sequence). CDR3 protein: CASSRIGGFTNEQFF. In nucleotides, the CDR3 is TGTGCCAGTAGTCGGATAGGGGGCTTTACTAATGAGCAGTTCTTC.

The chain is built from TRBV6-1 and TRBJ1-6, with TRBD1 as a possible D gene (5 bases). CDR1 is MNHNS, CDR2 SASEGT, per germline. The V end was cut by 4 bases, the J end by 6 bases, with 7 bases between. This CDR3 has 13 amino acids. The CDR3 here is CASSVGANSPLHF. DNA of the CDR3: TGTGCCAGCAGTGTTGGGGCTAATTCACCCCTCCACTTT.

The rearrangement joins TRBV30 to TRBJ1-6; D not certain. Germline lookup yields CDR1 GTSNPN and CDR2 SVGIG (reference sequence). Deletions cut 3 bases from V and 11 bases from J, with 17 bases between. This CDR3 region has 14 residues. The CDR3 nucleotides read TGTGCCTGGAGCGTAGGAGCAGCAAATCCACCCCTCCACTTT. It is translated as CAWSVGAANPPLHF.

The genes are TRBV18 and TRBJ1-5, with a tentative D call TRBD1 (6 bases). The germline V gene encodes CDR1 KGHSH and CDR2 LQKENI. Trimming stripped 3 bases from V and 6 bases from J, with 15 bases between. This CDR3 spans 15 amino acids. The CDR3 protein is CASSPPGQWSQPQHF. In nucleotides, the CDR3 is TGTGCCAGCTCACCTCCCGGACAGTGGAGTCAGCCCCAGCATTTT.

The CDR3 sequence is CASSLVAGVSADTQYF. The CDR3 nucleotides read TGTGCCAGCAGCTTAGTAGCGGGAGTGTCGGCAGATACGCAGTATTTT. This sequence joins TRBV7-2 and TRBJ2-3, with 9 nucleotides matching TRBD2. Germline CDR1 SGHTA, CDR2 FQGNSA. Germline trimming cut 1 base from V and 4 bases from J; bases unmatched to any gene: 6. The CDR3 has 16 residues.

The rearrangement uses TRBV14 and TRBJ2-7; a possible D gene is TRBD1 (5 bases). The CDR3 is 15 amino acids. The germline CDR1 and CDR2 sequences are SGHDN and FVKESK. V was trimmed by 0 bases and J by 7 bases, leaving 16 bases between them. The CDR3 DNA reads as TGTGCCAGCAGCCAAGATTCAGGGCCAGGTGGGGAGCAGTACTTC. The encoded protein is CASSQDSGPGGEQYF.

This clone was seen a single time. This sequence joins TRBV5-1 and TRBJ2-3, with no clear D. The V and J ends lost 0 bases and 2 bases respectively, with 10 bases between them. The CDR3 is 15 residues long. CDR1 SGHRS and CDR2 YFSETQ come from the germline V gene. CDR3 coding DNA: TGCGCCAGCAGCTTGGGGACCCTCTCCACAGATACGCAGTATTTT. Its protein is CASSLGTLSTDTQYF.

The V gene is TRBV18, the J gene TRBJ1-6; D remains ambiguous. The CDR3 is made up of 14 amino acids. Trimming removed 0 bases from V and 7 bases from J, with 7 bases in between. Germline V gene lookup returns CDR1 KGHSH and CDR2 LQKENI. Here the CDR3 reads CASSPPPGNSPLHF. CDR3 bases: TGTGCCAGCTCACCACCCCCGGGAAATTCACCCCTCCACTTT.

V and J are TRBV4-1 and TRBJ1-3, with unresolved D. CDR3 length: 16 amino acids. Germline V CDR1 and CDR2: MGHRA, YSYEKL. The ends were cut back, 4 bases at V and 4 bases at J, with 17 bases in the middle. The CDR3 loop is CASSPSSSGPGNTIYF. Written as DNA, the CDR3 is TGCGCCAGCAGCCCCTCTTCGTCTGGGCCCGGAAACACCATATATTTT.

The chain couples TRBV5-6 to TRBJ1-2; D perhaps matches TRBD1 (6 bases). Trimming took 0 bases from V and 4 from J, leaving 19 bases between them. The CDR3 is 17 residues long. Germline CDR1 is SGHDT and CDR2 is YYEEEE. CDR3 DNA sequence: TGTGCCAGCAGCTTGGTGGGCAGGGGCAATTTCGGCTATGGCTACACCTTC. Encoded protein: CASSLVGRGNFGYGYTF.

This chain links TRBV30 with TRBJ1-2, with D possibly matching TRBD1 (6 bases). Deletions cut 2 bases from V and 3 bases from J, with 10 bases between. The length of the CDR3 is 13 residues. Germline V gives CDR1 GTSNPN, CDR2 SVGIG (reference sequence). The CDR3 reads CAWSRGGDYGYTF. Here the CDR3 DNA reads TGTGCCTGGAGTAGAGGGGGGGACTATGGCTACACCTTC.

The rearrangement uses TRBV5-1 and TRBJ2-3, with D maybe TRBD2 (5 bases). The CDR3 contains 15 residues. The ends were cut back, 4 bases at V and 0 bases at J, with 12 bases in the middle. Germline V CDR1 and CDR2: SGHRS, YFSETQ. The CDR3 DNA sequence: TGCGCCAGCAGCATGCTAGCTCTCAGCACAGATACGCAGTATTTT. Translated, it gives CASSMLALSTDTQYF.

CDR3 DNA sequence: TGTGCCTGGAGTACATCCAATGGGGAGCAGTACTTC. Its protein is CAWSTSNGEQYF. The gene calls are TRBV30 and TRBJ2-5; TRBD2 might be the D (5 bases). In germline, CDR1 is GTSNPN, CDR2 SVGIG (reference sequence). V gave up 2 bases and J gave up 11 bases, with 15 bases separating them. This CDR3 contains 12 residues.

This chain links TRBV6-7 with TRBJ2-2, with D possibly TRBD1 on 6 matching bases. TRBV6-7 is recorded as an ORF, its role being uncertain. The V and J ends lost 7 bases and 1 base respectively, with 10 bases between them. This CDR3 comprises 14 residues. DNA of the CDR3: TGTGCCAGCAAAAGAGGGGGGAACACCGGGGAGCTGTTTTTT. This sequence encodes CASKRGGNTGELFF.

The chain employs TRBV7-9 and TRBJ1-2; D unresolved. The CDR3 covers 16 residues. Trimming left V 2 bases short and J 1 base short, with 14 bases between. CDR1 SEHNR and CDR2 FQNEAQ come from the germline V gene (reference sequence). The CDR3 DNA is TGTGCCAGCAGCTTATTAGTCCCCCGAATTAACTATGGCTACACCTTC. Encoded protein: CASSLLVPRINYGYTF.

The rearrangement uses TRBV2 and TRBJ2-1; TRBD1 aligns across 10 bases. The CDR3 is made up of 14 amino acids. CDR1 SNHLY and CDR2 FYNNEI come from the germline V gene. J was trimmed by 7 bases and V by 4 bases; bases with no gene match: 4. CDR3 protein: CASSGQGAINEQFF. The CDR3 region has the DNA TGTGCCAGCAGTGGACAGGGGGCAATTAATGAGCAGTTCTTC.

The sample holds one count of this clone. The rearrangement uses TRBV6-6 and TRBJ1-1; D remains unclear. The CDR3 is 15 residues long. V was shortened by 5 bases and J by 4 bases, with 17 bases between the two germline ends. CDR1 is MNHNY and CDR2 is SVGAGI in the germline V gene (reference sequence). CDR3 nucleotides: TGTGCCAGCAGTCGGAGCCAGAACCTGGGCACTGAAGCTTTCTTT. This translates into CASSRSQNLGTEAFF.

The chain joins TRBV19 to TRBJ1-4, with TRBD1 matching 8 bases. The J segment lost 7 bases and the V segment lost 11 bases, leaving 3 bases of the junction unmatched. The CDR3 consists of 11 residues. CDR1 and CDR2 from the germline V gene are LNHDA and SQIVND (reference sequence). CDR3 residues: CASGGSEKLFF. CDR3 bases: TGTGCCTCAGGGGGCAGTGAAAAACTGTTTTTT.